The 4 T cell receptor beta chains below all came from one sample that was sequenced in a study of siplizumab effects on memory and regulatory T cells. Sequencing was performed with immunoSEQ multiplex PCR; in TCRdb, only in-frame clones are kept and a portion is missing. The table records over 70,000 clones, 85% to 95% of them present only once. The sequencing input was CD8+ T cells sorted from blood. These receptors all come from a human donor in good health.

This chain links TRBV2 with TRBJ1-2, with a weak D call TRBD1 (6 bases). The CDR3 loop spans 15 amino acids. The germline CDR1 and CDR2 sequences are SNHLY and FYNNEI. V was trimmed by 5 bases and J by 3 bases, leaving 16 bases between them. CDR3 amino acids: CASSPGTLDYYGYTF. CDR3 sequence (DNA): TGTGCCAGCAGTCCCGGGACACTAGACTACTATGGCTACACCTTC.

With respect to this clone: In the same sample, other DNA sequences code for this CDR3. This chain uses TRBV11-2 with TRBJ1-2, with D possibly TRBD1 on 6 matching bases. The ends were cut back, 1 base at V and 2 bases at J, with 8 bases in the middle. The CDR3 spans 14 residues. Germline V gene data show CDR1 as SGHAT and CDR2 as FQNNGV. The CDR3 DNA is TGTGCCAGCAGCTTAGGCCAGGGGAACTATGGCTACACCTTC. Translating it yields CASSLGQGNYGYTF.

The chain uses TRBV2 and TRBJ1-1, with D hard to call. Looked up from germline, CDR1 is SNHLY and CDR2 is FYNNEI. Deletions cut 5 bases from V and 5 bases from J, with 12 bases between. This CDR3 is built from 13 residues. CDR3 in amino acids: CASSPLPGTEAFF. The DNA of the CDR3 is TGTGCCAGCAGTCCCCTCCCCGGGACTGAAGCTTTCTTT.

The chain employs TRBV7-9 and TRBJ2-7, with a tentative D call TRBD1 (5 bases). This CDR3 is built from 14 residues. From germline, CDR1 is SEHNR and CDR2 FQNEAQ (reference sequence). The V and J ends lost 4 bases and 5 bases respectively, with 15 bases between them. The CDR3 DNA follows: TGTGCCAGCAGCTCCACCCAGGGTAGGGACGAGCAGTACTTC. Amino acid sequence: CASSSTQGRDEQYF.